This T cell receptor (beta chain) was sequenced for a study of TIL therapy for anti-PD-1-resistant metastatic lung cancer (dated by TCRdb to about 2021). For the study in its entirety: Before any PD-1/PD-L1 blockade was given, tumors were harvested, nivolumab was then administered, and patients who progressed went on to receive lymphodepletion, an infusion of expanded TIL, and IL-2. Enrolled patients had a median age of about 50 years (range 38-75) and a median tumor PD-L1 proportion score of approximately 6%. The cohort was predominantly lung adenocarcinoma, with several EGFR-mutant and two ALK-rearranged tumors, and half of patients were current or former smokers. Across the cohort, whole-exome sequencing showed a median non-synonymous tumor mutation burden of more than 1.3 mutations per megabase. Clonotypes were tracked across tumor, expanded TIL product and serial blood samples by T cell receptor beta sequencing of tumor and peripheral blood.

This specimen's time point label, interpreted: pre-treatment sample, taken before nivolumab and TIL therapy. A phase I trial run at two centers enrolled adults with stage 4 NSCLC between 2017 and early 2020. Samples were obtained from a single-arm, open-label phase I trial in which tumor-infiltrating lymphocyte therapy with nivolumab was evaluated in advanced non-small cell lung cancer. Mononuclear cells from blood collected in EDTA tubes were isolated on a Ficoll gradient and snap-frozen as pellets, and DNA was then extracted using a Qiagen mini-prep kit. Overall results and qualifications from the work: The study protocol defined all tumor marker inferences as exploratory. Generalizability was limited because the cohort was highly selected, with more treatment-naive, never-smoker and oncogene-addicted patients included than is typical. Infused TIL clonotypes partially replaced the baseline peripheral repertoire then decayed over months, with no apparent association between persistence and response.

The CDR3 holds 15 amino acids from the cysteine to the phenylalanine. The DNA shown is the 45-base CDR3, in frame from base 1. Relative to germline, V is 4 bases shorter and J is 3 bases shorter, with 15 bases between their ends. Via the germline V gene, CDR1 is KGHDR and CDR2 SFDVKD. The immunoSEQ v3 hsTCRB kit was used to amplify TCR beta CDR3 regions from genomic DNA through bias-controlled multiplex PCR. TCR libraries were sequenced on an Illumina NextSeq 500 to around 2.2 million read pairs for survey level or roughly 5-6.5 million for deep level. Concerning the study's data processing: Clonality was reported by immunoSEQ Analyzer software, which also assigned V, D and J genes and filtered out non-productive sequences. To compare repertoires between infused TIL and blood, productive Simpson clonality was used along with the Morisita overlap index of productive TRB rearrangements. Absolute clonotype counts in blood were estimated as lymphocyte count times CD3+ fraction times the clone's productive frequency. TCRdb provides this immuneACCESS table in a form limited to in-frame rearrangements. Some clones are lacking; in checked studies, under half of them reflect an unresolved V gene, and why the rest are absent is not known. V, J and clone size were drawn from that table, and D and trimming were deduced from the DNA. This sample comprises 45,000 to 75,000 clones, roughly 91% of them detected only once. Together, the top ten hold 2.5% to 3% of the sample.

Points on this clone: No antigen is known for it. Within one base of it there is no much larger clone, and no base qualities were kept.

The V gene is TRBV24-1 and the J gene is TRBJ2-7; a weak D assignment points to TRBD1 (7 bases agree). The source is a person between 25 and 80 years old with non-small cell lung cancer. This sample comprised blood, obtained at baseline. The CDR3 is CATSDSRGDGYEQYF. Here is the DNA: TGTGCCACCAGTGACTCCAGGGGGGACGGCTACGAGCAGTACTTC.